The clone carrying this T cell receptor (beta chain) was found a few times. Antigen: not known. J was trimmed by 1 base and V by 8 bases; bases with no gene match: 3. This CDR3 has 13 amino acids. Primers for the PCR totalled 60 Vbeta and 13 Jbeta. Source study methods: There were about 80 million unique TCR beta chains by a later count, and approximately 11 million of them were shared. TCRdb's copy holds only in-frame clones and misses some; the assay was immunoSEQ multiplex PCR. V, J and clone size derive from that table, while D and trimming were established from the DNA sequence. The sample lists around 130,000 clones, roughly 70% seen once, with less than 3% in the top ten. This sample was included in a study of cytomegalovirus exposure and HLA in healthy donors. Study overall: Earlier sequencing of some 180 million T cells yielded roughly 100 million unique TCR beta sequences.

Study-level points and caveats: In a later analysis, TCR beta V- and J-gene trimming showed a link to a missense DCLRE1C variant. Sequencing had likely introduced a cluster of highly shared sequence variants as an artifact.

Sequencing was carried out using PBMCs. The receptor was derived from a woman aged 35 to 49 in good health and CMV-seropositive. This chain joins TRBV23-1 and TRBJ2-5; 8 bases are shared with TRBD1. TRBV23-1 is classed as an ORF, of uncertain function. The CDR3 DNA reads TGCGCCAGCGGAACAGGGGGCCAAGAGACCCAGTACTTC. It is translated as CASGTGGQETQYF.